This TCR beta chain was captured in a study of cytomegalovirus exposure and HLA in healthy donors. The assay was immunoSEQ multiplex PCR, and TCRdb's table has in-frame clones only and misses some. The sample has 150,000 to 200,000 clones, about 81% seen once. The donors were in the approximately 120-subject validation cohort, distinct from the approximately 700-subject first cohort. The clonotype comes from a woman aged 25 to 39 in good health and CMV-seronegative. The sample was PBMCs.

The CDR3 is CAWSRQAQTEAFF. The DNA of the CDR3 is TGTGCCTGGAGTCGTCAGGCCCAAACTGAAGCTTTCTTT. V and J are TRBV30 and TRBJ1-1; D is uncertain. Germline V gene lookup returns CDR1 GTSNPN and CDR2 SVGIG (reference sequence). V lost 2 bases and J 5 bases, leaving 12 bases between the germline ends. The CDR3 extends over 13 amino acids.